This TCR beta chain was retrieved from a study of CD8+ T cells in alopecia areata. Study-level information: Treated patients received oral tofacitinib, 5 to 10 mg twice daily. Study conclusions and caveats: Scalp clonality, along with expanded CD8+ clones among the top 100, was significantly decreased by tofacitinib. As there was one nonresponder, how baseline CD8+ expansion relates to response remains uncertain.

This CDR3 contains 14 residues. Trimming stripped 0 bases from V and 4 bases from J, with 12 bases between. The germline V gene encodes CDR1 SQVTM and CDR2 ANQGSEA. The sequencing template was cDNA reverse transcribed from extracted RNA. The assay was immunoSEQ multiplex PCR, and TCRdb's table has in-frame clones only and misses some. The sample consists of tens of thousands of clones, 50% to 70% of them appearing once. Details on this clone: Its antigen is as yet unknown.

Treatment indicated: oral pan-JAK inhibitor, 5-10 mg twice daily. Material: CD8+ T cells sorted from blood, obtained at week 4, from a patient treated with tofacitinib. V gene TRBV29-1 combines with J gene TRBJ1-1; D unclear. The origin of this receptor is a human donor with alopecia areata. CDR3 sequence (DNA): TGCAGCGTTGAAGAGCTGGGGATCGGCACTGAAGCTTTCTTT. This gives the protein CSVEELGIGTEAFF.